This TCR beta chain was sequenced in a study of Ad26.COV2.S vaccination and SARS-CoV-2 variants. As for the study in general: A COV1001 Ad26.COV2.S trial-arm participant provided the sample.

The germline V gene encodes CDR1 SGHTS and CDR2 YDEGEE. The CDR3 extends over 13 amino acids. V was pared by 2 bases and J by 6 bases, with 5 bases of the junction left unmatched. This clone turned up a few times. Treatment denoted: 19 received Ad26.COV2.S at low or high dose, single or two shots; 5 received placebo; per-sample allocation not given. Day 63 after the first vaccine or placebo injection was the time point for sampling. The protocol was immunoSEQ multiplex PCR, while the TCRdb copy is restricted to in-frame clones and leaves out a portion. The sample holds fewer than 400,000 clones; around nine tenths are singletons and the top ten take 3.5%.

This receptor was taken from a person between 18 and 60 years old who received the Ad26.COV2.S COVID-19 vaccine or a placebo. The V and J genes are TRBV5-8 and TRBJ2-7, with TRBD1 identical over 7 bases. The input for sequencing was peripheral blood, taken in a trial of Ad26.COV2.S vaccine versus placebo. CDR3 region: CASSFGTDGEQYF. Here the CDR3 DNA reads TGTGCCAGCAGCTTCGGGACAGACGGCGAGCAGTACTTC.